The 24 T cell receptor beta chains in this list originate from one sample, sequenced in a study of monozygotic twins with inflammatory bowel disease. TCRdb re-called the 5' RACE reads and gives one entry per CDR3 protein, without DNA. The sample table includes some 150,000 distinct CDR3 sequences. Specimen: blood. The receptors shown here come from a human donor with ulcerative colitis or Crohn's disease, or a healthy co-twin of an affected twin (not recorded which).

The rearrangement uses TRBV12-3 or TRBV12-4 and TRBJ2-3; the D gene TCRdb calls, TRBD1, cannot be checked with no DNA. The CDR3 runs to 16 residues. The CDR3 loop reads CASSRIQGFNTDTQYF.

This chain uses TRBV7-2 with TRBJ2-2; TCRdb reports TRBD1, a call that lacks DNA to check it against. Germline V gene data show CDR1 as SGHTA and CDR2 as FQGNSA. This CDR3 has 16 residues. Here the CDR3 reads CASTTRGTGVTGELFF.

The V gene is TRBV10-3, the J gene TRBJ2-2; TCRdb picks TRBD1, but there is no DNA to check that call. Germline V gene data show CDR1 as ENHRY and CDR2 as SYGVKD. The CDR3 contains 16 residues. CDR3 residues: CAISEYRDLGTGELFF.

The rearrangement links TRBV12-3 or TRBV12-4 to TRBJ2-5; TCRdb selects TRBD1, and the lack of DNA leaves this call unchecked. The CDR3 runs 14 residues. CDR3 sequence reads: CASSVRGGSETQYF.

This chain uses TRBV29-1 with TRBJ2-5; TCRdb indicates TRBD1, and absent DNA this call remains unverified. This CDR3 has 14 residues. Germline lookup yields CDR1 SQVTM and CDR2 ANQGSEA. The chain's CDR3 is CSVSGTGTKETQYF.

The chain couples TRBV12-3 or TRBV12-4 to TRBJ1-6. The length of the CDR3 is 15 residues. This CDR3 is CASSPQSSYNSPLHF.

The J gene is TRBJ2-1, the V gene TRBV6-1. This CDR3 contains 14 residues. CDR1 is MNHNS and CDR2 is SASEGT in the germline V gene. CDR3 in amino acids: CASRVAGAMSEQFF.

The CDR3 loop reads CASSRRGVSTDTQYF. This rearrangement joins TRBV14 to TRBJ2-3; without DNA, the TCRdb call of TRBD1 cannot be checked. CDR3 length equals 15 residues. CDR1 and CDR2 from the germline V gene are SGHDN and FVKESK.

The chain recombines TRBV5-6 with TRBJ1-1. The CDR3 has 15 amino acids. In germline, CDR1 is SGHDT, CDR2 YYEEEE. This CDR3 is CASSSWGRMNTEAFF. The full variable domain, completed using reference TRBV5-6 and TRBJ1-1, is DAGVTQSPTHLIKTRGQQVTLRCSPKSGHDTVSWYQQALGQGPQFIFQYYEEEERQRGNFPDRFSGHQFPNYSSELNVNALLLGDSALYLCASSSWGRMNTEAFFGQGTRLTVV.

The chain employs TRBV10-3 and TRBJ1-1. The CDR3 loop spans 14 amino acids. Per germline, CDR1 ENHRY and CDR2 SYGVKD. The CDR3 loop is CAISLRSTDTEAFF.

The chain is built from TRBV20-1 and TRBJ2-7. The CDR3 runs to 12 residues. Germline V CDR1 and CDR2: DFQATT, SNEGSKA (reference sequence). The CDR3 sequence is CSARVGFYEQYF.

The chain has TRBV10-2 and TRBJ2-7; with no DNA, the TCRdb D assignment of TRBD1 cannot be verified. Germline V gives CDR1 WSHSY, CDR2 SAAADI. The CDR3 has 15 amino acids. CDR3 residues: CASSESGHGPYEQYF.

V is TRBV6-4 and J is TRBJ1-1; no DNA is available, so the TRBD1 call from TCRdb remains unchecked. The germline CDR1 and CDR2 sequences are MRHNA and SNTAGT. The CDR3 loop spans 14 amino acids. The CDR3 sequence is CASSDSWGDTEAFF.

This chain joins TRBV15 and TRBJ2-7; TCRdb's assignment of TRBD1 cannot be checked, as there is no DNA. The CDR3 spans 14 residues. CDR1 LNHNV and CDR2 YYDKDF come from the germline V gene (reference sequence). The CDR3 spells CATSLQRGDYEQYF.

The genes are TRBV20-1 and TRBJ2-3; TCRdb designates TRBD2, a call that cannot be tested without DNA. CDR1 is DFQATT, CDR2 SNEGSKA, per germline (reference sequence). The CDR3 has 17 amino acids. The CDR3 spells CSALGLAGGPFTDTQYF.

The chain carries TRBV20-1 and TRBJ2-5; the TCRdb call, TRBD2, lacks DNA for checking. The germline V gene has CDR1 DFQATT and CDR2 SNEGSKA (reference sequence). The CDR3 has 12 amino acids. CDR3: CSATGLVETQYF.

The chain carries TRBV3-1 and TRBJ2-5; there is no DNA to check the TCRdb D call of TRBD2. The CDR3 has 14 residues. Germline V lookup: CDR1 LGHDT, CDR2 YNNKEL (reference sequence). This CDR3 is CASSHGPSWETQYF.

V is TRBV3-1 and J is TRBJ2-2. The CDR3 length is 15 residues. CDR1 LGHDT and CDR2 YNNKEL come from the germline V gene (reference sequence). CDR3 residues: CASSQASRVTGELFF.

The V and J genes are TRBV12-3 or TRBV12-4 and TRBJ2-5; checking the TCRdb D call of TRBD2 is not possible without DNA. The CDR3 extends over 18 amino acids. This CDR3 is CASSFLAGGPLGQETQYF.

The rearrangement uses TRBV7-2 and TRBJ1-1; the TCRdb D gene call, TRBD1, has no DNA to confirm it. The CDR3 totals 14 residues. Germline V gives CDR1 SGHTA, CDR2 FQGNSA. The CDR3 sequence is CASSFRGVNTEAFF.

The chain carries TRBV20-1 and TRBJ1-5; TCRdb's assignment of TRBD1 cannot be checked, as there is no DNA. CDR1 is DFQATT, CDR2 SNEGSKA, per germline (reference sequence). The length of the CDR3 is 15 residues. The CDR3 sequence is CSARDQGGWNQPQHF.

CDR3 residues: CASTLSLAGNTIYF. The chain uses TRBV7-8 and TRBJ1-3; there is no DNA to check the TCRdb D call of TRBD1. This CDR3 is 14 amino acids long. The germline gives CDR1 SGHVS, CDR2 FQNEAQ.

The chain is built from TRBV5-1 and TRBJ2-5. This CDR3 has 14 amino acids. Germline lookup yields CDR1 SGHRS and CDR2 YFSETQ. The chain's CDR3 is CASSLRSARETQYF.

The genes are TRBV25-1 and TRBJ1-1; the D call from TCRdb, TRBD1, cannot be confirmed without DNA. CDR1 MGHDK and CDR2 SYGVNS come from the germline V gene. The CDR3 is made up of 14 amino acids. CDR3 sequence: CASALTGGFTEAFF. Filled out from reference TRBV25-1 and TRBJ1-1, the complete variable domain reads EADIYQTPRYLVIGTGKKITLECSQTMGHDKMYWYQQDPGMELHLIHYSYGVNSTEKGDLSSESTVSRIRTEHFPLTLESARPSHTSQYLCASALTGGFTEAFFGQGTRLTVV.